This T cell receptor (beta chain) originates from a study of Graves' ophthalmopathy and Graves' hyperthyroidism. Study at large: Being free of ophthalmopathy for 18 months of follow-up defined stable hyperthyroidism.

Amplifying from RNA transcripts, the study obtained TCR beta CDR3 regions. RT-PCR with HTBI primers came first, then second-round multiplex PCR. MiXCR, run by TCRdb on the multiplex PCR reads, gives a single entry per CDR3 protein. The sample yields around 1.1 million distinct CDR3 sequences, around a third seen once. Each hyperthyroidism patient was newly diagnosed, with under 2 months' duration, and aged 18 to 65. A diagnosis was made from clinical symptoms together with serum thyroxine, TRAb, thyroid ultrasound and orbital computed tomography. Study conclusions and caveats: Blood repertoires reportedly contained most expanded thyroid clonotypes above 0.001 frequency.

This clonotype was found many times. What it binds is unknown. The CDR3 has 14 residues. CDR1 is SNHLY and CDR2 is FYNNEI in the germline V gene. The ends were cut back, 3 bases at V and 4 bases at J, with 10 bases in the middle. The specimen sequenced was peripheral blood or thyroid tissue (not recorded which). The sequence derives from an adult man with Graves' hyperthyroidism. This chain uses TRBV2 with TRBJ1-3; no clear D gene. DNA of the CDR3: TGTGCCAGCAGTGACAGCCGAGGCGGAAACACCATATATTTT. It translates to CASSDSRGGNTIYF.